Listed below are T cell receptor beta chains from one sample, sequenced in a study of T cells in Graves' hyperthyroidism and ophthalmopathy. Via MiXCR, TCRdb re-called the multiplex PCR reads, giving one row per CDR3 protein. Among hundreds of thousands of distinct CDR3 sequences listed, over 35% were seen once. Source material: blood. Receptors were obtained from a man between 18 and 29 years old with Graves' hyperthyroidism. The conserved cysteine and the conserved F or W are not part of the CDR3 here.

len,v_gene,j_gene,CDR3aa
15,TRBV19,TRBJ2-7,ASSTIGLAGVDYEQY
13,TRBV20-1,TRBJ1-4,SARPTVSQGEKLF
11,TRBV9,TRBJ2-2,ASGGPGTGELF
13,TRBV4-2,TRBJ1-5,ASSQEARGVQPQH
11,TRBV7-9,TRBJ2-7,ASSNGQGYEQY
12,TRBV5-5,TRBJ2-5,ASSSQGVRETQY
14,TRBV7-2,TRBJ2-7,ASSLPGVAGAHEQY
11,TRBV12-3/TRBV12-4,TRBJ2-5,ASSLVDRETQY
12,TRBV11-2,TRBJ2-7,ASSSAGQNYEQY
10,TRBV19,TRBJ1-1,ASSGEYTEAF
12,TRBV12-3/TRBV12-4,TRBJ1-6,ASSLAAGFGPLH
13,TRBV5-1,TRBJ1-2,ASGPLGPANYGYT
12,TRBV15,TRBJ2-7,ATSRAGGVREQY
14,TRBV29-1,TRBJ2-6,SVRTGLSTGANVLT
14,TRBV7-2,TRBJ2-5,ASSLHGGGTSGTQY
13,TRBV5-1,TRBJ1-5,ASSSKLNSNQPQH
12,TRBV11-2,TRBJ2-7,ASSLGQPTYEQY
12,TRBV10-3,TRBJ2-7,ASRQPGLAYEQY
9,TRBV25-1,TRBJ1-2,ASSDRRDYT
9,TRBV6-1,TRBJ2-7,ASTRANEQY
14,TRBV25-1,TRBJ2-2,ASSEYSETDTGELF
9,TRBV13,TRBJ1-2,ANDLGDGYT
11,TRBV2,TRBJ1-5,ASRDGDYQPQH
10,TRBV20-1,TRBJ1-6,SAQGASSPLH
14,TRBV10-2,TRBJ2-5,ASSERSMGPEETQY
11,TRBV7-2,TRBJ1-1,ASTEGDGGEAF
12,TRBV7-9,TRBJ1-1,ASSLSRLNTEAF
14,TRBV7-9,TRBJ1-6,ASSLYRDLHGSPLH
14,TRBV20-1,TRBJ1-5,SASMDRGLFGQPQH
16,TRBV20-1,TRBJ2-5,SARVLRGASGYQETQY
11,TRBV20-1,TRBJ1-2,SARGPTNYGYT
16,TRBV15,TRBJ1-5,ATSIIRGDGMLNQPQH
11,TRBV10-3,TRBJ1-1,AISGGRGTEAF
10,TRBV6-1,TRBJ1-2,ACLQENYGYT
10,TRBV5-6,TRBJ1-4,ASSLARGMVF
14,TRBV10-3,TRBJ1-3,AISEGLQGTGNTIY
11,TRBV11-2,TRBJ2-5,ASRRAGGETQY
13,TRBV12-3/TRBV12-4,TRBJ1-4,ASRGQGATNEKLF
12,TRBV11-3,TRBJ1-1,ASSSDSMNTEAF
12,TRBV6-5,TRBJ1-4,AISYVPGDEKLF
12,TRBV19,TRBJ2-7,ASSFTGRAYEQY
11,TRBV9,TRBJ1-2,ASSARQGRGYT
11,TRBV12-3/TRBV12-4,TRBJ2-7,ASGGDFVYEQY
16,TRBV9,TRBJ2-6,ASSVDLSGVAGANVLT
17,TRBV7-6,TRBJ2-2,ASSPPYLGTIANTGELF
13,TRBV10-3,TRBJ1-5,ASRRGVYSNQPQH
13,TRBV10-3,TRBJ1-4,AISERGRPNEKLF
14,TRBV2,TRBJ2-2,ASSRDFSTDGGELF
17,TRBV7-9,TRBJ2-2,ASTSPTVLVSDWTGELF
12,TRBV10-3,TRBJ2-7,AISDPGSSYEQY
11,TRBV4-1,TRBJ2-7,ASSQGLAHEQY
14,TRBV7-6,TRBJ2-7,ASSRETTGQGYEQY
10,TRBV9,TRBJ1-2,ASSTVPGAYT
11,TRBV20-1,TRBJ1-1,SASSLQGTEAF
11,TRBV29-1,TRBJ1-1,SVEGRGRTEAF
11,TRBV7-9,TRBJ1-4,ASSTTGAKKLF